The 31 T cell receptor beta chains given below trace back to one sample, sequenced in a study of T cells after yellow fever vaccination. MiXCR, applied by TCRdb to the 5' RACE reads, yields one record per CDR3 protein. Of around 340,000 distinct CDR3 sequences listed, around 12% are singletons. This specimen consisted of CD4+ T cells sorted from PBMCs, obtained 15 days after the yellow fever booster vaccination. The receptors were sampled from a man younger than 30 who received the YFV17D yellow fever vaccine.

The DNA of the CDR3 is TGTGCCAGCAGCCTACAGGGGGCAGGTTACAATGAGCAGTTCTTC. This codes for CASSLQGAGYNEQFF. The chain is built from TRBV3-1 and TRBJ2-1, with TRBD1 matching over 9 bases. Per germline, CDR1 LGHDT and CDR2 YNNKEL (reference sequence). CDR3 length equals 15 residues. J was trimmed by 4 bases and V by 4 bases; bases with no gene match: 5.

This clonotype has a handful of counts. The rearrangement links TRBV10-2 to TRBJ2-3; TRBD2 might be the D (5 bases). This CDR3 is built from 17 residues. The germline gives CDR1 WSHSY, CDR2 SAAADI. Trimming left V 8 bases short and J 0 bases short, with 21 bases between. The CDR3: CASAPSGLAYSTDTQYF. CDR3 coding DNA: TGCGCCAGCGCTCCCTCGGGTCTAGCATATAGCACAGATACGCAGTATTTT.

This clonotype was observed a few times. V is TRBV5-4 and J is TRBJ2-5; 7 nucleotides line up with TRBD1. The V and J ends lost 6 bases and 4 bases, in that order; junction bases with no gene match: 9. Germline CDR1 SGHNT, CDR2 YYREEE (reference sequence). The CDR3 is 14 amino acids. The CDR3 DNA reads as TGTGCCAGCACCCAAGACAGGGCCGGAGAGACCCAGTACTTC. Translation gives CASTQDRAGETQYF.

This clonotype was recorded many times. This chain links TRBV7-2 with TRBJ2-5, with a possible D match to TRBD2 (6 bases). Between the trimmed V and J ends, which lost 5 bases and 4 bases, there was a span of 14 bases. This CDR3 is built from 14 residues. Germline values: CDR1 SGHTA, CDR2 FQGNSA. The CDR3 region is CASSPRAGTETQYF. The DNA for the CDR3 is TGTGCCAGCAGCCCACGGGCGGGGACAGAGACCCAGTACTTC.

This clonotype turned up a few times. The V call is TRBV7-9, the J call TRBJ2-7, with 7 nucleotides matching TRBD1. This CDR3 has 11 residues. CDR1 SEHNR and CDR2 FQNEAQ come from the germline V gene (reference sequence). Here the CDR3 DNA reads TGTGCAACCGGGACAGCGTGGGAGCAGTACTTC. It encodes CATGTAWEQYF.

J is TRBJ2-3 and V is TRBV15; 9 nucleotides line up with TRBD2. The junction had 11 bases not matched to a gene; V was cut back by 0 bases and J by 7 bases. CDR3 length: 17 residues. The germline gives CDR1 LNHNV, CDR2 YYDKDF (reference sequence). The CDR3, as DNA: TGTGCCACCAGCAGAGAAGGAGCTAGCGGGGTGAGAAATACGCAGTATTTT. The encoded protein is CATSREGASGVRNTQYF.

This clonotype occurred many times. The chain combines TRBV9 with TRBJ2-7; D possibly corresponds to TRBD1 (6 bases). CDR3 length: 17 amino acids. Between the trimmed V and J ends, which lost 4 bases and 0 bases, there was a span of 20 bases. CDR1 and CDR2 (germline): SGDLS, YYNGEE. The CDR3 spells CASSPRGSSDSSYEQYF. The CDR3 DNA reads as TGTGCCAGCAGCCCGAGGGGGAGCTCCGACAGCTCCTACGAGCAGTACTTC.

This clonotype was counted many times. This CDR3 reads CASSSPNLDTQYF. The DNA for the CDR3 is TGTGCCAGCAGCTCTCCCAACCTGGATACGCAGTATTTT. This chain uses TRBV5-5 with TRBJ2-3; D gene ambiguous. The germline V gene encodes CDR1 SGHKS and CDR2 YYEKEE (reference sequence). The V end lost 3 bases, the J end lost 6 bases, and 11 bases lay between the germline ends. The CDR3 consists of 13 residues.

The chain couples TRBV12-3 or TRBV12-4 to TRBJ1-2, with D possibly being TRBD1 (6 bases). Trimming took 2 bases from V and 8 from J, leaving 24 bases between them. The CDR3 runs to 17 residues. CDR3 amino acids: CASSLRIGPRGEGGYTF. CDR3 bases: TGTGCCAGCAGTTTACGAATAGGTCCCAGGGGAGAGGGGGGCTACACCTTC.

This clonotype appeared many times. V usage is TRBV5-6 and J usage is TRBJ2-7; D not certain. V lost 2 bases and J lost 2, with 14 bases in between. Germline V CDR1 and CDR2: SGHDT, YYEEEE. The CDR3 spans 15 residues. The CDR3 coding sequence is TGTGCCAGCAGCTTCCGATCGAACTTACCCTACGAGCAGTACTTC. Amino acids: CASSFRSNLPYEQYF. The full variable domain, with the rest looked up from reference TRBV5-6 and TRBJ2-7, is DAGVTQSPTHLIKTRGQQVTLRCSPKSGHDTVSWYQQALGQGPQFIFQYYEEEERQRGNFPDRFSGHQFPNYSSELNVNALLLGDSALYLCASSFRSNLPYEQYFGPGTRLTVT.

This clonotype appeared a few times. The V gene is TRBV24-1, the J gene TRBJ2-5; D is uncertain. There are 15 residues in the CDR3. Trimming took off 1 base at V and 2 bases at J, with 10 bases between the two ends. Germline lookup yields CDR1 KGHDR and CDR2 SFDVKD. CDR3 region: CATSDFPQAQETQYF. The CDR3 DNA follows: TGTGCCACCAGTGATTTCCCCCAGGCACAAGAGACCCAGTACTTC.

The chain joins TRBV20-1 to TRBJ1-5, with D perhaps TRBD1 (5 bases). Germline loops: CDR1 DFQATT, CDR2 SNEGSKA (reference sequence). The CDR3 is 16 amino acids. V lost 0 bases and J 6 bases, leaving 18 bases between the germline ends. The CDR3 reads CSARDRVGGAFQPQHF. The CDR3 DNA sequence: TGCAGTGCTAGAGATCGGGTCGGAGGGGCTTTTCAGCCCCAGCATTTT.

Worth noting for this clonotype: At one end, the junction sequence differs from germline, possibly due to a read error. This chain joins TRBV7-2 and TRBJ2-3; 10 bases map to TRBD2. The CDR3 length is 16 residues. Germline V gene data show CDR1 as SGHTA and CDR2 as FQGNSA. This CDR3 reads CSSSLGLAGVSDTQYF. DNA of the CDR3: TGTTCCAGCAGCTTAGGGCTAGCGGGGGTCTCTGATACGCAGTATTTT.

This clonotype has only a few counts. The CDR3 loop is CSARSLEAWETQYF. The CDR3 nucleotides are TGCAGTGCTAGATCCCTGGAGGCCTGGGAGACCCAGTACTTC. The genes are TRBV20-1 and TRBJ2-5; a possible D gene is TRBD2 (5 bases). Germline-derived CDR1 and CDR2 are DFQATT and SNEGSKA (reference sequence). V gave up 2 bases and J gave up 5 bases, with 15 bases separating them. CDR3 length equals 14 residues.

The rearrangement joins TRBV20-1 to TRBJ1-2; no definite D call. From germline, CDR1 is DFQATT and CDR2 SNEGSKA (reference sequence). The V and J ends lost 5 bases and 3 bases respectively, with 7 bases between them. The CDR3 has 11 amino acids. CDR3: CSAPRDYGYTF. CDR3 nucleotides: TGCAGTGCTCCCCGGGACTATGGCTACACCTTC.

The table lists this clonotype with a few counts. The chain combines TRBV24-1 with TRBJ2-1; D remains ambiguous. Trimming took off 3 bases at V and 9 bases at J, with 11 bases between the two ends. Germline V gene sequence: CDR1 KGHDR, CDR2 SFDVKD. The CDR3 is 13 residues long. The CDR3: CATSDRPMGEQFF. In nucleotides, the CDR3 is TGTGCCACCAGTGATCGCCCGATGGGTGAGCAGTTCTTC.

This clonotype was detected only a few times. This chain links TRBV7-7 with TRBJ2-3, with D unresolved. Germline assignment: CDR1 SSHAT and CDR2 FNYEAQ (reference sequence). The CDR3 extends over 13 amino acids. The ends were cut back, 2 bases at V and 5 bases at J, with 8 bases in the middle. The CDR3 reads CASSLSGLDTQYF. Here the CDR3 DNA reads TGTGCCAGCAGCTTATCAGGCTTAGATACGCAGTATTTT.

This clonotype was seen a handful of times. V gene TRBV10-3 combines with J gene TRBJ1-1; no reliable D call. The germline V and J ends were trimmed by 2 bases and 1 base, with 11 bases remaining between them. Germline values: CDR1 ENHRY, CDR2 SYGVKD. The CDR3 is 15 amino acids. The CDR3 loop is CAISEERSANTEAFF. In DNA, the CDR3 is TGTGCCATCAGTGAGGAGAGATCAGCGAACACTGAAGCTTTCTTT.

This clonotype turned up a few times. The chain uses TRBV10-3 and TRBJ2-5; no definite D call. The CDR3 contains 14 residues. Trimming stripped 0 bases from V and 5 bases from J, with 10 bases between. Germline loops: CDR1 ENHRY, CDR2 SYGVKD. The CDR3 spells CAISESTGIETQYF. In DNA, the CDR3 is TGTGCCATCAGTGAGTCGACGGGTATTGAGACCCAGTACTTC.

This clonotype has only a few counts. The genes are TRBV7-9 and TRBJ1-4; 11 bases match TRBD1. Germline V lookup: CDR1 SEHNR, CDR2 FQNEAQ (reference sequence). The CDR3 spans 15 residues. J lost 10 bases, V lost 5 bases, and 9 bases had no gene match. The CDR3 here is CASSPPGQGAAKLFF. CDR3 DNA: TGTGCCAGCAGCCCCCCCGGACAGGGGGCTGCAAAACTGTTTTTT. Filled out from reference TRBV7-9 and TRBJ1-4, the complete variable domain reads DTGVSQNPRHKITKRGQNVTFRCDPISEHNRLYWYRQTLGQGPEFLTYFQNEAQLEKSRLLSDRFSAERPKGSFSTLEIQRTEQGDSAMYLCASSPPGQGAAKLFFGSGTQLSVL.

CDR3 residues: CASSGSTARGETQYF. The CDR3, as DNA: TGTGCCAGCAGCGGATCGACTGCCAGGGGAGAGACCCAGTACTTC. The rearrangement uses TRBV5-4 and TRBJ2-5; D possibly corresponds to TRBD1 (6 bases). The germline V gene has CDR1 SGHNT and CDR2 YYREEE (reference sequence). The CDR3 runs 15 residues. Trimming stripped 4 bases from V and 4 bases from J, with 17 bases between.

This clonotype was recorded a few times. The V call is TRBV28, the J call TRBJ2-7; 10 positions match TRBD1. J gave up 6 bases and V 5 bases, and 10 bases lay outside the gene matches. The CDR3 extends over 15 amino acids. Germline CDR1 is MDHEN and CDR2 is SYDVKM. CDR3 DNA sequence: TGTGCCAGCAGTCCGTCCGGGACAGGGGAACGCGAGCAGTACTTC. Translating gives CASSPSGTGEREQYF.

The table lists this clonotype with a few counts. V gene TRBV12-3 or TRBV12-4 combines with J gene TRBJ1-2; D gene uncertain. This CDR3 spans 14 amino acids. Trimming removed 6 bases from V and 8 bases from J, with 19 bases in between. The CDR3 DNA sequence: TGTGCCAGCAGCTTAAGGAGAGCGGCCTGGGGCTACACCTTC. Protein: CASSLRRAAWGYTF.

The chain uses TRBV10-3 and TRBJ2-2; D may correspond to TRBD1 or TRBD2 (5 bases each). The V end lost 6 bases, the J end lost 5 bases, and 16 bases lay between the germline ends. This CDR3 spans 15 amino acids. Germline CDR1 and CDR2: ENHRY and SYGVKD. The CDR3 coding sequence is TGTGCCATCAGGTCCGGGACCATGAGGACCGGGGAGCTGTTTTTT. The encoded protein is CAIRSGTMRTGELFF.

This clonotype was seen more than once but under ten times. The chain combines TRBV15 with TRBJ1-2; D is ambiguous. There are 13 residues in the CDR3. The V end lost 2 bases, the J end lost 4 bases, and 8 bases lay between the germline ends. Per germline, CDR1 LNHNV and CDR2 YYDKDF (reference sequence). The CDR3 is CATSRSHSYGYTF. CDR3 in DNA: TGTGCCACCAGCAGATCCCACAGCTATGGCTACACCTTC.

The chain is built from TRBV4-3 and TRBJ1-5; D might be TRBD1 (5 bases). The V end lost 5 bases, the J end lost 6 bases, and 14 bases lay between the germline ends. Germline V gene lookup returns CDR1 LGHNA and CDR2 YSLEER. CDR3 length: 14 amino acids. CDR3 sequence (DNA): TGCGCCAGCAGCTTCCTCCAGGGCGTTCAGCCCCAGCATTTT. This gives the protein CASSFLQGVQPQHF.

The genes are TRBV10-3 and TRBJ2-1; 8 bases line up with TRBD2. Germline CDR1 is ENHRY and CDR2 is SYGVKD. The length of the CDR3 is 16 residues. Losses at the gene ends were 3 bases for V and 9 bases for J; bases not matched to a gene: 13. In DNA, the CDR3 is TGTGCCATCAGTGACCGGATTGGCGGGGGGTCGGCTGAGCAGTTCTTC. It encodes CAISDRIGGGSAEQFF.

The V call is TRBV4-2, the J call TRBJ2-1; 10 bases align to TRBD2. The germline V gene encodes CDR1 LGHNA and CDR2 YNFKEQ. Trimming cost V 5 bases and J 5 bases; bases outside gene matches: 9. The CDR3 consists of 16 residues. DNA for the CDR3: TGTGCCAGCAGCACCGGTCCTAGCGGGGGCCACAATGAGCAGTTCTTC. Translated: CASSTGPSGGHNEQFF.

This chain connects TRBV4-3 to TRBJ2-1; 8 nucleotides agree with TRBD2. There are 13 residues in the CDR3. With 3 bases clipped from V and 9 bases from J, the junction kept 4 bases outside the gene matches. In germline, CDR1 is LGHNA, CDR2 YSLEER. The DNA for the CDR3 is TGCGCCAGCAGCCAGATAAGCGGGGGTGAGCAGTTCTTC. This codes for CASSQISGGEQFF.

The rearrangement uses TRBV2 and TRBJ2-3; D gene uncertain. CDR1 and CDR2 (germline): SNHLY, FYNNEI. Trimming pared 5 bases from V and 0 bases from J, leaving 15 bases between. The CDR3 is made up of 16 amino acids. As DNA, the CDR3 is TGTGCCAGCAGTCCGCGAGGCGGAGCTAGCACAGATACGCAGTATTTT. The encoded protein is CASSPRGGASTDTQYF.

Written as DNA, the CDR3 is TGCGCCAGCAGCCGGGCCCCCAGCGGGGGGGCCGAAGATACGCAGTATTTT. Protein: CASSRAPSGGAEDTQYF. V is TRBV4-1 and J is TRBJ2-3; 10 bases match TRBD2. After removal of 4 bases from V and 5 bases from J, the junction contained 12 bases not matched to a gene. This CDR3 has 17 residues. Germline-derived CDR1 and CDR2 are MGHRA and YSYEKL.